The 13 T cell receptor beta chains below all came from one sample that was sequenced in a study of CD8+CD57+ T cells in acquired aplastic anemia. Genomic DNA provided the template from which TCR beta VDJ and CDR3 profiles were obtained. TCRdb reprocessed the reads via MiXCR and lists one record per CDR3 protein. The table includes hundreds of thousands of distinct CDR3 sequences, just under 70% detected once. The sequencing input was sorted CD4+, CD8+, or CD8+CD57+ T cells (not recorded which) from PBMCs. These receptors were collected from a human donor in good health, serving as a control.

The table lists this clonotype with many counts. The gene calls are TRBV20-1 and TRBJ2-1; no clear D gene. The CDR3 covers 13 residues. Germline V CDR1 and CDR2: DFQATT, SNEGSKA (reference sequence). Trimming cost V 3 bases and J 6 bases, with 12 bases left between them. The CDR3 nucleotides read TGCAGTGCTAGGTCGCCCGGAAGCAATGAGCAGTTCTTC. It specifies CSARSPGSNEQFF.

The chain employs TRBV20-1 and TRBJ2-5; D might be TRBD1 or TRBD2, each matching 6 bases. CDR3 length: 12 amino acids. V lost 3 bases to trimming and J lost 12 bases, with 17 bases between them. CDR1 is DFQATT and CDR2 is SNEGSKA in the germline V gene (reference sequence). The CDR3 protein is CSASRGDTEEYF. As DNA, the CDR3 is TGCAGTGCTAGCCGCGGGGACACTGAAGAGTACTTC.

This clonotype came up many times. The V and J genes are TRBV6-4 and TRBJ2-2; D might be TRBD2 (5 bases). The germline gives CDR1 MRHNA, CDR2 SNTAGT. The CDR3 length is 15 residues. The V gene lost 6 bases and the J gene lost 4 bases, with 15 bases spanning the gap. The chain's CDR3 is CASSPEGGGTGELFF. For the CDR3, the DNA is TGTGCCAGCAGCCCCGAGGGTGGAGGCACCGGGGAGCTGTTTTTT.

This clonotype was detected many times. CDR3 region: CASSFGGQATGAETQYF. The CDR3 coding sequence is TGTGCCAGCAGCTTCGGGGGACAGGCCACCGGGGCAGAGACCCAGTACTTC. The V and J genes are TRBV11-2 and TRBJ2-5, with TRBD1 identical over 8 bases. CDR1 and CDR2 from the germline V gene are SGHAT and FQNNGV. Trimming at V came to 3 bases and at J to 4 bases, leaving 13 bases not matched to a gene. This CDR3 contains 17 residues.

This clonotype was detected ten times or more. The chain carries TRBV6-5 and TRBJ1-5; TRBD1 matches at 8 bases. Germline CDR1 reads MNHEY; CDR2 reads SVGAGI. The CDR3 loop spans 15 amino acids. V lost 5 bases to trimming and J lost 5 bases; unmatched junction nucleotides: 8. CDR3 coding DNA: TGTGCCAGCAGTCAAGACAGGGGAACGTATCAGCCCCAGCATTTT. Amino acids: CASSQDRGTYQPQHF.

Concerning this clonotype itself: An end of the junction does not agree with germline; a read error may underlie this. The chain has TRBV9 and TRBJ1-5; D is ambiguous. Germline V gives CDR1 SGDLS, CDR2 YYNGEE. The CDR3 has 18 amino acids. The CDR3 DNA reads TGCGCCAGCAGTGTAGTTTCAGGAATATCGGAGCAGTATCAGCCCCAGCATTTT. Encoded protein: CASSVVSGISEQYQPQHF.

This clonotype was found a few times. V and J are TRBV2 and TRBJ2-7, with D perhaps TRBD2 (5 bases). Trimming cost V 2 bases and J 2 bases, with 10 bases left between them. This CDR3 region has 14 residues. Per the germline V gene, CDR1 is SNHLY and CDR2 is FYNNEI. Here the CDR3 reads CASSETDFPYEQYF. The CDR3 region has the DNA TGTGCCAGCAGTGAAACGGACTTTCCCTACGAGCAGTACTTC.

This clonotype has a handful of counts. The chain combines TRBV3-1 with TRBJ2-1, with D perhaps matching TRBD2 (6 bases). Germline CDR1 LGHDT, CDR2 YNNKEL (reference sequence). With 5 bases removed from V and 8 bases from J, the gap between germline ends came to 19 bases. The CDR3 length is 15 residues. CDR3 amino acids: CASSGRLGGDDEQFF. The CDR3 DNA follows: TGTGCCAGCAGCGGACGACTAGGAGGGGATGATGAGCAGTTCTTC.

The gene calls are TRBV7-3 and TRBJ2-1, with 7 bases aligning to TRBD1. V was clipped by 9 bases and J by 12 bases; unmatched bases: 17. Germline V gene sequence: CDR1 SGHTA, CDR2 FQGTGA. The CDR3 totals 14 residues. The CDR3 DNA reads TGTGCCAGTAGTCCCGGGAAGGGGGCCGCTGTGCAGTTCTTC. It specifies CASSPGKGAAVQFF.

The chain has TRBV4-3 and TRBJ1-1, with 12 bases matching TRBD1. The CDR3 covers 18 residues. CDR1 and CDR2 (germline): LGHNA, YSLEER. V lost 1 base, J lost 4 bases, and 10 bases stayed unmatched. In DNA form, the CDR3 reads TGCGCCAGCAGCCAAGCCTCAGGGACAGGGGGCTGGGGCACTGAAGCTTTCTTT. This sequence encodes CASSQASGTGGWGTEAFF.

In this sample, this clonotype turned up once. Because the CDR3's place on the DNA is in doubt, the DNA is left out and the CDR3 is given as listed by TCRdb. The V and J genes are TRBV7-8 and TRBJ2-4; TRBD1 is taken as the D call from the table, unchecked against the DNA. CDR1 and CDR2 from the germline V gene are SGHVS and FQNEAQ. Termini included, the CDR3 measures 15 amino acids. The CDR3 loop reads CASSIQGYEQYFGYF.

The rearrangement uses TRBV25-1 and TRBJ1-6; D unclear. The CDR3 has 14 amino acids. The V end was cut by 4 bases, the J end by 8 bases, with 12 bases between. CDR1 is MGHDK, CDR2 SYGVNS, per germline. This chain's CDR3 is CASSVHRPYSPLHF. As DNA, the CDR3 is TGTGCCAGCAGTGTCCATCGTCCCTATTCACCCCTCCACTTT. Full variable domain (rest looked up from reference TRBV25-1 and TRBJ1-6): EADIYQTPRYLVIGTGKKITLECSQTMGHDKMYWYQQDPGMELHLIHYSYGVNSTEKGDLSSESTVSRIRTEHFPLTLESARPSHTSQYLCASSVHRPYSPLHFGNGTRLTVT.

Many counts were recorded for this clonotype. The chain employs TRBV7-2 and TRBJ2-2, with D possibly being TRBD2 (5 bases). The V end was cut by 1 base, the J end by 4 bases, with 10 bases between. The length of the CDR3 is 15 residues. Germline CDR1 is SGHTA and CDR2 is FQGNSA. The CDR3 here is CASSLVWAGTGELFF. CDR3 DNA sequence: TGTGCCAGCAGCTTAGTTTGGGCGGGCACCGGGGAGCTGTTTTTT.